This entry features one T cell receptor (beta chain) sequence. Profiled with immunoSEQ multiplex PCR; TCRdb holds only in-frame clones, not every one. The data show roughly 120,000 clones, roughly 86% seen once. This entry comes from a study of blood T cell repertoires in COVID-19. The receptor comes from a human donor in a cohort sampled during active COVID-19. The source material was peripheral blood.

CDR3 bases: TGTGCCAGCAGTGAAGCCAGGGACAGCCTCTACAATGAGCAGTTCTTC. Protein sequence: CASSEARDSLYNEQFF. The V gene is TRBV6-1, the J gene TRBJ2-1, with 7 bases fitting TRBD1. The CDR3 is 16 amino acids. V lost 0 bases, J lost 3 bases, and 5 bases stayed unmatched. Germline CDR1 reads MNHNS; CDR2 reads SASEGT.